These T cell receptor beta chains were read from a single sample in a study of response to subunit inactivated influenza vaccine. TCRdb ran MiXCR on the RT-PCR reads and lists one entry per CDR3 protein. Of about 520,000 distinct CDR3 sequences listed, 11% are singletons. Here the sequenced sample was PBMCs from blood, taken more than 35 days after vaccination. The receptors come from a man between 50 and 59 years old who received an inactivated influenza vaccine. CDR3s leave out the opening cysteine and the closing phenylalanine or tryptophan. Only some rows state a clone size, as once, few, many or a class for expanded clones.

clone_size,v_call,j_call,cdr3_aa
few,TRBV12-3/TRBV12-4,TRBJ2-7,ASSLRGLRGEY
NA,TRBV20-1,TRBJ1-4,SAPTVFNEKLF
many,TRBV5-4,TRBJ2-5,ASSFPQGGETQY
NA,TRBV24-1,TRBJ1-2,ATSDSRLRGYT
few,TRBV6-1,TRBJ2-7,ASSERTVPSYEQY
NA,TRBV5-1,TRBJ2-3,ASSLAASGRTSTDTQY
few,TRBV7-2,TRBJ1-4,ASKPTGSGELF
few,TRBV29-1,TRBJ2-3,SVGTSGTDTQY
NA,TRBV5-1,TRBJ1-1,ASSFVGGRDTEAF
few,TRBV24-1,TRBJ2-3,ATSAGYGLLKADTQY
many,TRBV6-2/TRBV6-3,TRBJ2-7,ASSYGEWQY
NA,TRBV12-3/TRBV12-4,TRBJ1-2,ASSRTGQGNYGYT
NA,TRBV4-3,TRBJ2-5,ASSQGGGGGETQY
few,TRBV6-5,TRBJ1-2,ASSYSRLTVNYGYT
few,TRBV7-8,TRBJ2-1,ASSLDGGGSNEQF
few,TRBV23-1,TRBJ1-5,ASSHFLIRNQPQH
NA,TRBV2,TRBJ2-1,ASRSERGSAEQF
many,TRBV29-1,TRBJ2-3,SVKGGESDTQY
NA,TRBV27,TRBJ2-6,ASSVFGGANVLT
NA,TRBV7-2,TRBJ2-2,ASSLAGLVGELF
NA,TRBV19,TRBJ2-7,ASSSGTGVIEQY
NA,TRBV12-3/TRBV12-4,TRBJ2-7,ASSLGSGTAYTYEQY
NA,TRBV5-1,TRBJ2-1,ASSLPQTGGQYNEQF
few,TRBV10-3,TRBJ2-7,AISARAEQY
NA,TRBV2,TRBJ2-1,ASTALAGGRDEQF
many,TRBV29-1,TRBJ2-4,SATGHVVDIQY
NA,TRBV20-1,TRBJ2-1,SALLDSYNEQF
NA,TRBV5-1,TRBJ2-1,ASSLVAGPHNEQF
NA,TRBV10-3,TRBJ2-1,AISDTGTNEQF
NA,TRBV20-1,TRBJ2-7,SARPGRGSYEQY
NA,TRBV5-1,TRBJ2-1,ASRSGLASYNEQL
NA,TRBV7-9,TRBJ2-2,ASSFNGRGPNTGELF
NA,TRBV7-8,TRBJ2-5,ASSLVSSPQETQY
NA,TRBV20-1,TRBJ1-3,SASQGAEGNTIY
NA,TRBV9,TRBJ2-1,ASSISGRSYNEQF
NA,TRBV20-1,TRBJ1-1,SAIAARGRNTEAF
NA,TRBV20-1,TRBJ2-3,SAREPGLNTDTQY
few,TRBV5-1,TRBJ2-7,ASRELSSYEQY
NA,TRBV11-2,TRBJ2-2,ASTYSGSGTGELF
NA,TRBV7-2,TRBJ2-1,ASSPKYNEQF
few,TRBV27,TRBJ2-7,ASSPGTGGREQY
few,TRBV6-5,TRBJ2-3,ASSYSRLATSTDTQY
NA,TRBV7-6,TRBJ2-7,ASSRGLAGDSEQY
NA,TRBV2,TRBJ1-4,ASSGRNEKLF
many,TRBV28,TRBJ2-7,ASSPGKLGEQY
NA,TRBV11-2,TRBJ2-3,ASSLDLSDTQY
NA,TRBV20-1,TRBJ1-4,SAAGIEKLF
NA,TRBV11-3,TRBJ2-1,ASSHGTTDEQF
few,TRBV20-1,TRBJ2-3,SARQSTGRSSTDTQY
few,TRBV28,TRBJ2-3,ASSTGGLSTDTQY
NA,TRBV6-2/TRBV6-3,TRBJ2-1,ASSYSLGTSGLHEQF
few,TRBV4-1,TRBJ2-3,ASSRGLAGTGAQY
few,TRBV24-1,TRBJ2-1,AAGTSGNNEQF
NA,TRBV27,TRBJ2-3,ASSLPRGDTQY
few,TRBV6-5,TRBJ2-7,ASSYPYGGVYEQY